Each of the 14 T cell receptor beta chains below was sequenced from the same sample in a study of CD8+CD57+ T cells in acquired aplastic anemia. Genomic DNA, the template, was used for profiling of the TCR beta VDJ and CDR3. Each CDR3 protein gets one entry after TCRdb re-called the reads with MiXCR. Of about 190,000 distinct CDR3 sequences in the sample, about half are singletons; the top ten hold 16%. Sequencing was performed on sorted CD4+, CD8+, or CD8+CD57+ T cells (not recorded which) from PBMCs. The receptors derive from a human donor in good health, serving as a control.

This chain joins TRBV25-1 and TRBJ1-2; D call uncertain. Germline V lookup: CDR1 MGHDK, CDR2 SYGVNS. This CDR3 region has 10 residues. The DNA for the CDR3 is TGTGCTAACCCGTTCGGCGGCTACACCTTC. Translation gives CANPFGGYTF.

Turning to this clonotype: This clone may be a read error of a much larger clone one base away. The chain uses TRBV19 and TRBJ2-7, with a tentative D call TRBD2 (5 bases). V was cut by 2 bases and J by 3 bases, with 20 bases left in between. Germline V CDR1 and CDR2: LNHDA, SQIVND (reference sequence). There are 17 residues in the CDR3. The CDR3 is CASSIRAGDLAHYEQYF. In DNA form, the CDR3 reads TGTGCCAGTAGTATAAGGGCCGGGGATTTGGCCCACTACGAGCAGTACTTC.

The chain employs TRBV7-8 and TRBJ1-2, with a tentative D call TRBD1 (6 bases). Germline CDR1 SGHVS, CDR2 FQNEAQ. This CDR3 spans 15 amino acids. V dropped 5 bases and J dropped 6 bases, with 19 bases sitting between them. The CDR3 DNA reads as TGTGCCAGCAGCCTTCAAACAGGGAGGAAGGATGGCTACACCTTC. Its translation: CASSLQTGRKDGYTF.

This chain uses TRBV4-1 with TRBJ1-2; 8 bases fit TRBD1. Trimming at V came to 4 bases and at J to 2 bases, leaving 9 bases not matched to a gene. Per germline, CDR1 MGHRA and CDR2 YSYEKL. The length of the CDR3 is 16 residues. CDR3 sequence: CASSRKSQGENYGYTF. CDR3 in DNA: TGCGCCAGCAGCCGAAAATCACAGGGGGAGAACTATGGCTACACCTTC.

This clonotype was seen many times. The chain's CDR3 is CASSAGFQPQHF. The CDR3 coding sequence is TGTGCCAGCAGCGCCGGGTTTCAGCCCCAGCATTTT. This chain joins TRBV9 and TRBJ1-5; no definite D call. This CDR3 is 12 amino acids long. CDR1 and CDR2 (germline): SGDLS, YYNGEE. V was trimmed by 3 bases and J by 6 bases, leaving 7 bases between them.

This clonotype was counted once. V usage is TRBV2 and J usage is TRBJ2-5; the D is unclear. Germline loops: CDR1 SNHLY, CDR2 FYNNEI. The CDR3 covers 16 residues. V was pared by 3 bases and J by 2 bases, with 16 bases between. CDR3: CASSDVISARQETQYF. The DNA of the CDR3 is TGTGCCAGCAGTGATGTGATTTCCGCTCGTCAAGAGACCCAGTACTTC. The full variable domain, rest sourced from reference TRBV2 and TRBJ2-5, is EPEVTQTPSHQVTQMGQEVILRCVPISNHLYFYWYRQILGQKVEFLVSFYNNEISEKSEIFDDQFSVERPDGSNFTLKIRSTKLEDSAMYFCASSDVISARQETQYFGPGTRLLVL.

As for this clonotype: One base away lies a much larger clone, so this may be a sequencing read error. The J gene is TRBJ2-3, the V gene TRBV7-2; D is possibly TRBD1 or TRBD2 (5 bases each). Trimming pared 2 bases from V and 6 bases from J, leaving 18 bases between. Germline assignment: CDR1 SGHTA and CDR2 FQGNSA. This CDR3 has 16 amino acids. In DNA, the CDR3 is TGTACCAGCAGCTTAACGAGGGGCCGAGCTCGGGATACGCAGTATTTT. Encoded protein: CTSSLTRGRARDTQYF. The full variable domain, completed using reference TRBV7-2 and TRBJ2-3, is GAGVSQSPSNKVTEKGKDVELRCDPISGHTALYWYRQSLGQGLEFLIYFQGNSAPDKSGLPSDRFSAERTGGSVSTLTIQRTQQEDSAVYLCTSSLTRGRARDTQYFGPGTRLTVL.

In its sample, this clonotype was seen many times. This sequence joins TRBV6-6 and TRBJ1-6, with 9 bases fitting TRBD1. V was pared by 7 bases and J by 9 bases, with 7 bases of the junction left unmatched. In germline, CDR1 is MNHNY, CDR2 SVGAGI (reference sequence). The CDR3 sequence is 14 residues long. The CDR3 spells CASTEGDRVSPLHF. The CDR3, as DNA: TGTGCCAGCACCGAGGGGGACAGGGTTTCACCCCTCCACTTT.

V gene TRBV10-3 combines with J gene TRBJ2-5; 13 bases fit TRBD2. The CDR3 spans 17 residues. The V gene end was trimmed by 2 bases and the J gene end by 7 bases; junction bases not matched to a gene: 10. Germline CDR1 ENHRY, CDR2 SYGVKD. This CDR3 is CAISETSGGAVVGTQYF. The CDR3 DNA sequence: TGTGCCATCAGTGAGACTAGCGGGGGGGCCGTCGTCGGGACCCAGTACTTC.

This clonotype was detected many times. A much larger clone differs from this one at a single base, so this may be a read error. The CDR3 is CASSSRRGGGTQYF. CDR3 DNA: TGTGCCAGCAGCTCAAGACGGGGCGGGGGGACCCAGTACTTC. This rearrangement joins TRBV7-2 to TRBJ2-5, with TRBD2 matching 7 bases. This CDR3 has 14 amino acids. V lost 4 bases, J lost 7 bases, and 9 bases stayed unmatched. CDR1 is SGHTA and CDR2 is FQGNSA in the germline V gene.

V usage is TRBV6-4 and J usage is TRBJ2-1, with 11 positions matching TRBD2. J was trimmed by 5 bases and V by 3 bases; bases with no gene match: 3. Germline V gene data show CDR1 as MRHNA and CDR2 as SNTAGT. The CDR3 is 15 amino acids. In DNA, the CDR3 is TGTGCCAGCAGTGATCTAGCGGGGGGTAACAATGAGCAGTTCTTC. It encodes CASSDLAGGNNEQFF.

About this clonotype: One end of the junction varies from germline; a read error may be responsible. The chain joins TRBV10-1 to TRBJ2-5; D is tentatively TRBD1 or TRBD2 (5 bases each). Germline CDR1 and CDR2: WNHNN and SYGVQD (reference sequence). The length of the CDR3 is 11 residues. CDR3 DNA sequence: TGTGCCAGCAGTTTTGGGACCCTGTGGCACTTC. As protein: CASSFGTLWHF.

There are many counts of this clonotype. V gene TRBV11-1 combines with J gene TRBJ2-3; the match to TRBD1 covers 8 bases. Germline CDR1 is SGHAT and CDR2 is FQDESV (reference sequence). After removal of 5 bases from V and 0 bases from J, the junction contained 4 bases not matched to a gene. The CDR3 totals 15 residues. The CDR3 spells CASSVQGASTDTQYF. CDR3 coding DNA: TGTGCCAGCAGCGTGCAGGGGGCAAGCACAGATACGCAGTATTTT.

This clonotype was recorded a few times. A read error may explain this, as a much larger clone is one base away. J is TRBJ2-4 and V is TRBV6-1; unclear D gene. Germline loops: CDR1 MNHNS, CDR2 SASEGT. The CDR3 loop spans 13 amino acids. CDR3: CVSSYGTDGIQYF. DNA of the CDR3: TGTGTCAGCAGTTACGGTACCGATGGCATTCAGTACTTC.